The 17 T cell receptor beta chains reported below all come from one sample, sequenced in a study of blood T cell repertoires in COVID-19. The data were produced by immunoSEQ multiplex PCR, yet TCRdb's version contains in-frame clones alone and is incomplete. The table lists roughly 260,000 clones, around 90% of them singletons. The sequenced sample was peripheral blood. All receptors derive from a man between 60 and 75 years old who had recovered from COVID-19.

The chain joins TRBV2 to TRBJ1-5; 10 bases map to TRBD1. The CDR3 runs 18 residues. The V gene's germline CDR1 is SNHLY and CDR2 FYNNEI. The trim removed 5 bases at V and 3 bases at J, leaving 13 bases unmatched. Here the CDR3 reads CASSSGTGAILDNQPQHF. As DNA, the CDR3 is TGTGCCAGCAGTTCCGGGACAGGGGCGATCCTTGACAATCAGCCCCAGCATTTT.

The chain joins TRBV29-1 to TRBJ1-6; D is uncertain. The CDR3 sequence is 13 residues long. Germline-derived CDR1 and CDR2 are SQVTM and ANQGSEA. V was shortened by 4 bases and J by 5 bases, with 9 bases between the two germline ends. CDR3 DNA: TGCAGCGTTGGTGGCCATGATAATTCACCCCTCCACTTT. It codes for CSVGGHDNSPLHF.

V usage is TRBV14 and J usage is TRBJ1-3; no clear D. V was shortened by 4 bases and J by 7 bases, with 11 bases between the two germline ends. The germline CDR1 and CDR2 sequences are SGHDN and FVKESK. CDR3 size: 13 residues. Written as DNA, the CDR3 is TGTGCCAGCAGCCTCTCGGGGAGCAACACCATATATTTT. Protein: CASSLSGSNTIYF.

The V and J genes are TRBV29-1 and TRBJ2-2; 7 nucleotides align to TRBD1. This CDR3 spans 13 amino acids. Trimming took 2 bases from V and 6 from J; bases not matched to a gene: 3. Per the germline V gene, CDR1 is SQVTM and CDR2 is ANQGSEA. CDR3 nucleotides: TGCAGCGTTGAAAAACAGGGGCCCGGGGAGCTGTTTTTT. Translation gives CSVEKQGPGELFF.

This sequence joins TRBV9 and TRBJ2-1; D possibly corresponds to TRBD1 (5 bases). The germline V and J ends were trimmed by 0 bases and 5 bases, with 18 bases remaining between them. Per germline, CDR1 SGDLS and CDR2 YYNGEE. This CDR3 is 17 amino acids long. The DNA for the CDR3 is TGTGCCAGCAGCGTAGGGGGCTACATCGTCCATGACAATGAGCAGTTCTTC. Its protein product is CASSVGGYIVHDNEQFF.

This clone was seen a single time. The V gene is TRBV30, the J gene TRBJ2-5; 7 nucleotides line up with TRBD1. V shed 2 bases, J shed 4 bases, and the junction held 7 bases outside the gene matches. CDR1 is GTSNPN, CDR2 SVGIG, per germline (reference sequence). The CDR3 has 14 residues. CDR3 residues: CAWSPNRGRETQYF. CDR3 DNA sequence: TGTGCCTGGAGTCCTAACAGGGGCCGAGAGACCCAGTACTTC.

The chain recombines TRBV7-8 with TRBJ2-3; a possible D gene is TRBD2 (6 bases). Looked up from germline, CDR1 is SGHVS and CDR2 is FQNEAQ. CDR3 length equals 15 residues. V dropped 3 bases and J dropped 3 bases, with 13 bases sitting between them. CDR3 amino acids: CASSFSGRGTDTQYF. The CDR3 DNA follows: TGTGCCAGCAGCTTCTCGGGGCGGGGTACAGATACGCAGTATTTT.

V and J are TRBV6-5 and TRBJ2-4; TRBD1 might be the D (6 bases). The V end was cut by 5 bases, the J end by 3 bases, with 11 bases between. The length of the CDR3 is 14 residues. The germline CDR1 and CDR2 sequences are MNHEY and SVGAGI. The CDR3 sequence: CASSQDRNKNIQYF. In nucleotides, the CDR3 is TGTGCCAGCAGTCAGGACAGAAACAAAAACATTCAGTACTTC.

The rearrangement uses TRBV11-1 and TRBJ2-2; D remains unclear. The germline gives CDR1 SGHAT, CDR2 FQDESV (reference sequence). The V end was cut by 1 base, the J end by 6 bases, with 6 bases between. This CDR3 contains 13 residues. In nucleotides, the CDR3 is TGTGCCAGCAGCTTAGATCGGTCCGGGGAGCTGTTTTTT. Translating gives CASSLDRSGELFF.

This chain joins TRBV6-5 and TRBJ2-7; perhaps TRBD1 as D (5 bases). Trimming removed 6 bases from V and 0 bases from J, with 15 bases in between. From germline, CDR1 is MNHEY and CDR2 SVGAGI. This CDR3 region has 15 residues. DNA of the CDR3: TGTGCCAGCAGAGATGACAGACCCGGCTCCTACGAGCAGTACTTC. Amino acids: CASRDDRPGSYEQYF.

The chain uses TRBV3-1 (or the pseudogene TRBV3-2) and TRBJ2-7; 8 bases fit TRBD2. CDR3 length equals 14 residues. With 1 base clipped from V and 4 bases from J, the junction kept 3 bases outside the gene matches. The germline V gene has CDR1 LGHDT and CDR2 YNNKEL (reference sequence). The CDR3 is CASSQVGTSYEQYF. The CDR3 region has the DNA TGTGCCAGCAGCCAAGTGGGGACTAGTTACGAGCAGTACTTC.

The rearrangement links TRBV6-5 to TRBJ2-4, with a possible D match to TRBD1 (6 bases). The CDR3 contains 15 residues. Germline V lookup: CDR1 MNHEY, CDR2 SVGAGI. With 5 bases removed from V and 0 bases from J, the gap between germline ends came to 11 bases. The CDR3 region has the DNA TGTGCCAGCAGTACAGGGCTTCAAGCCAAAAACATTCAGTACTTC. Protein product: CASSTGLQAKNIQYF.

This clone was counted only a few times. CDR3 residues: CASSWGVDNSPLHF. CDR3 bases: TGTGCCAGCAGTTGGGGAGTTGATAATTCACCCCTCCACTTT. This chain joins TRBV27 and TRBJ1-6; D unclear. The CDR3 length is 14 residues. Germline assignment: CDR1 MNHEY and CDR2 SMNVEV (reference sequence). V was pared by 4 bases and J by 5 bases, with 9 bases between.

The chain has TRBV6-4 and TRBJ2-1, with TRBD1 matching 10 bases. This CDR3 region has 14 residues. In germline, CDR1 is MRHNA, CDR2 SNTAGT. Unmatched junction bases numbered 3, after V lost 6 bases and J lost 4 bases. DNA for the CDR3: TGTGCCAGCAGCGTGGACAGGGGGTACAATGAGCAGTTCTTC. Translated, it gives CASSVDRGYNEQFF.

The rearrangement links TRBV19 to TRBJ2-5; TRBD2 agrees at 10 bases. Germline assignment: CDR1 LNHDA and CDR2 SQIVND (reference sequence). The CDR3 length is 15 residues. V lost 6 bases and J lost 4; bases outside the gene matches: 8. The DNA of the CDR3 is TGTGCCAGTAGACAAGCGGGGGGGGCTGGAGAGACCCAGTACTTC. Residues: CASRQAGGAGETQYF.

This rearrangement joins TRBV7-2 to TRBJ1-2; 12 bases align to TRBD1. V dropped 4 bases and J dropped 4; count of bases not matched to a gene: 13. The CDR3 has 18 amino acids. CDR1 is SGHTA, CDR2 FQGNSA, per germline. CDR3 DNA: TGTGCCAGCAGCTCTCCTCGGGACAGGGGGCTATTAAGCTATGGCTACACCTTC. It translates to CASSSPRDRGLLSYGYTF.

This chain links TRBV7-2 with TRBJ2-7, with 10 bases lining up with TRBD2. V dropped 4 bases and J dropped 0; count of bases not matched to a gene: 6. This CDR3 contains 16 residues. Germline-derived CDR1 and CDR2 are SGHTA and FQGNSA. CDR3 loop: CASSSSGGYSSYEQYF. The CDR3 DNA reads TGTGCCAGCAGCTCTAGCGGGGGCTACAGCTCCTACGAGCAGTACTTC.